Listed below are T cell receptor beta chains from one sample, sequenced in a study of blood T cell repertoires in COVID-19. Method: immunoSEQ multiplex PCR; TCRdb's copy keeps in-frame clones and lacks some. There are under 250,000 clones in the sample; roughly 84% occur only once, and more than 9% lies in the top ten. Sequenced: peripheral blood. Receptor source: a man aged 50-60 years with active or convalescent COVID-19. The CDR3 runs from the conserved cysteine through the conserved F or W. D genes are given only for firm matches. The size of a clone is reported for some rows only, either as once, few or many, or as a class for expanded clones.

>once|TRBJ2-7|-|TRBV6-1
CASRPGLQDSYEQYF
TGTGCCAGCAGACCGGGACTCCAGGACTCCTACGAGCAGTACTTC
>-|TRBJ2-1|-|TRBV11-2
CASSLTRYNEQFF
TGTGCCAGCAGCTTAACTAGATACAATGAGCAGTTCTTC
>once|TRBJ1-3|TRBD1|TRBV4-2
CASSQREWGGQGPGNTIYF
TGTGCCAGCAGCCAGAGGGAGTGGGGGGGACAGGGCCCGGGAAACACCATATATTTT
>-|TRBJ1-3|TRBD1|TRBV29-1
CSVDQGDSGNTIYF
TGCAGCGTTGACCAGGGGGACTCTGGAAACACCATATATTTT
>-|TRBJ2-3|TRBD2|TRBV29-1
CSVEGLALDTQYF
TGCAGCGTTGAAGGACTAGCATTAGATACGCAGTATTTT
>-|TRBJ1-4|-|TRBV6-2/TRBV6-3
CASSRLEGVGEKLFF
TGTGCCAGCAGCCGATTAGAGGGGGTTGGTGAAAAACTGTTTTTT
>once|TRBJ2-3|-|TRBV11-2
CASSSQGTQYF
TGTGCCAGCAGCTCCCAGGGTACGCAGTATTTT
>-|TRBJ2-5|TRBD1|TRBV2
CASSTGVGETQYF
TGTGCCAGCAGTACAGGGGTTGGGGAGACCCAGTACTTC
>-|TRBJ2-1|TRBD1|TRBV29-1
CSVEGGQGSYNEQFF
TGCAGCGTTGAAGGGGGACAGGGGAGCTACAATGAGCAGTTCTTC
>once|TRBJ1-6|TRBD1|TRBV5-4
CASTWDRGTSSPLHF
TGTGCCAGCACCTGGGACAGGGGGACTAGTTCACCCCTCCACTTT
>once|TRBJ2-1|TRBD1|TRBV19
CASSMGTGVEQFF
TGTGCCAGTAGTATGGGAACAGGGGTTGAGCAGTTCTTC
>few|TRBJ1-1|-|TRBV11-1
CASSLVRDTEAFF
TGTGCCAGCAGCTTAGTTCGGGACACTGAAGCTTTCTTT
>-|TRBJ1-6|TRBD1|TRBV6-5
CASSWDRSSYNSPLHF
TGTGCCAGCAGTTGGGACAGGAGCTCCTATAATTCACCCCTCCACTTT
>-|TRBJ1-2|-|TRBV27
CASSSLRAYGYTF
TGTGCCAGCAGTTCCTTGCGGGCCTATGGCTACACCTTC
>-|TRBJ1-5|-|TRBV6-5
CASSYYLRGQPQHF
TGTGCCAGCAGTTACTATCTGAGAGGGCAGCCCCAGCATTTT
>-|TRBJ2-1|TRBD2|TRBV29-1
CSVESGLDEFF
TGCAGCGTTGAAAGCGGACTAGATGAGTTCTTC
>few|TRBJ1-4|-|TRBV5-6
CASSFLQGGEKLFF
TGTGCCAGCAGCTTCTTACAGGGCGGTGAAAAACTGTTTTTT
>-|TRBJ2-5|TRBD1|TRBV19
CASSIGTGGETQYF
TGTGCCAGTAGTATAGGGACAGGGGGGGAGACCCAGTACTTC
>-|TRBJ2-5|-|TRBV7-9
CASSLAPGIGYQETQYF
TGTGCCAGCAGCTTAGCCCCAGGGATTGGCTACCAAGAGACCCAGTACTTC
>-|TRBJ1-4|TRBD1|TRBV6-2/TRBV6-3
CASSYQQGATNEKLFF
TGTGCCAGCAGTTACCAACAGGGGGCAACTAATGAAAAACTGTTTTTT
>-|TRBJ2-1|TRBD2|TRBV9
CASSVNPRTSGIYEQFF
TGTGCCAGCAGCGTTAACCCTCGGACTAGCGGGATCTATGAGCAGTTCTTC
>-|TRBJ2-5|TRBD2|TRBV2
CASSRTSEEETQYF
TGTGCCAGCAGCCGGACTAGCGAGGAAGAGACCCAGTACTTC
>-|TRBJ1-5|-|TRBV6-5
CASRGSPSNQPQHF
TGTGCCAGCAGGGGGAGTCCGAGCAATCAGCCCCAGCATTTT
>-|TRBJ2-1|TRBD1|TRBV5-1
CASSFRDREEEQFF
TGCGCCAGCAGCTTCCGGGACAGGGAGGAAGAGCAGTTCTTC